This T cell receptor beta chain is from a study of human T cells and chemical hapten exposure. TCRdb called the RACE reads again in MiXCR, with one record for every CDR3 protein. The data hold about 160,000 distinct CDR3 sequences, with approximately 30% observed a single time. Germline CDR1 is PRHDT and CDR2 is FYEKMQ (reference sequence). CDR3 size: 16 residues. The trim removed 3 bases at V and 7 bases at J, leaving 11 bases unmatched. Stated time point: patch test 3, about 24 weeks after DPC sensitization. The treatment here: therapeutic diphenylcyclopropenone sensitization with weekly scalp DPC. The origin of this receptor is a woman between 18 and 29 years old with alopecia areata. Some clones in this sample may be carry-over from other donors' samples. The chain is built from TRBV13 and TRBJ2-1; 8 positions agree with TRBD2. Here the sequenced sample was whole blood, taken in connection with sensitization to the hapten diphenylcyclopropenone (DPC). The CDR3, as DNA: TGTGCCAGCAGCTTTCAAGTCGGGAGGGCAAGGAATGAGCAGTTCTTC. Protein: CASSFQVGRARNEQFF.